Sequencing of this T cell receptor beta chain was carried out in a study of beta chain features in type 1 diabetes. The entirety of the isolated RNA underwent reverse transcription, so expressed TCRB transcripts were sequenced. Produced via immunoSEQ multiplex PCR; TCRdb's table is partial and in-frame only. The sample holds roughly 500,000 clones; about 32% are singletons and the top ten take about 0.065%. Comment on this clone: At the DNA level, this CDR3 is encoded by other sequences in the same sample as well.

Input material: naive CD4+ T cells from blood. This clonotype originated in a man between 18 and 29 years old in good health.

CDR3 sequence reads: CASSPDRGTDTQYF. DNA of the CDR3: TGTGCCAGCTCGCCCGACAGGGGCACAGATACGCAGTATTTT. The chain employs TRBV2 and TRBJ2-3; 7 bases align to TRBD1. The CDR3 has 14 residues. The V segment lost 8 bases and the J segment 1 base; nucleotides outside the gene matches: 6. Germline assignment: CDR1 SNHLY and CDR2 FYNNEI.